Sequencing of this TCR beta chain was carried out in a study of T cells in Graves' hyperthyroidism and ophthalmopathy. Template material for amplifying TCR beta CDR3 regions consisted of RNA transcripts. The primer set for the first-round RT-PCR of the TCR CDR3 was HTBI. MiXCR, applied by TCRdb to the multiplex PCR reads, yields one record per CDR3 protein. The sample holds under 350,000 distinct CDR3 sequences, less than 15% seen once. The CDR3 contains 15 residues. From germline, CDR1 is DFQATT and CDR2 SNEGSKA (reference sequence). V lost 1 base and J 0 bases, leaving 13 bases between the germline ends.

Sequencing was performed on blood. The chain is built from TRBV20-1 and TRBJ2-7; tentative D call: TRBD1 (6 bases). This receptor was taken from a woman aged 25 to 39 with Graves' hyperthyroidism that later progressed to Graves' ophthalmopathy. The CDR3: CSARVSDRSSYEQYF. Here the CDR3 DNA reads TGCAGTGCTAGAGTTTCTGACAGGAGCTCCTACGAGCAGTACTTC.